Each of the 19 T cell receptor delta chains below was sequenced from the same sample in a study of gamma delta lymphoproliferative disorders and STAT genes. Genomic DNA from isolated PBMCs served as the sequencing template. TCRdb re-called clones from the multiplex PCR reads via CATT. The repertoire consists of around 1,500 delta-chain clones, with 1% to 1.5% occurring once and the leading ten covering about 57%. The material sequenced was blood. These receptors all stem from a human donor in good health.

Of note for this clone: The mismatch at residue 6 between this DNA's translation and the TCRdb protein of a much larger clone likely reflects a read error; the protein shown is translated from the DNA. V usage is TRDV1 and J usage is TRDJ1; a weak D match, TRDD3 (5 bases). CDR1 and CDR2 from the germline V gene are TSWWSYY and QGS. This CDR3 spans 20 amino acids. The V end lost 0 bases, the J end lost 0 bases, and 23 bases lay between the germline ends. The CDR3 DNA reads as TGTGCTCTTGGGGAACTTCAACCAACTACGTTCTGGGTCTACACCGATAAACTCATCTTT. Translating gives CALGELQPTTFWVYTDKLIF.

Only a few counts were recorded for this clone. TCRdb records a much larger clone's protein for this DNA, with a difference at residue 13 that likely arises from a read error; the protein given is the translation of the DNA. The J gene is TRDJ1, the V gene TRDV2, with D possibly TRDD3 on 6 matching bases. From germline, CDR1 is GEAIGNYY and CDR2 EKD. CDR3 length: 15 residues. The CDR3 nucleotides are TGTGCCTGTGACACCGTTGGGGGGTACACCGATAAACCCATCTTT. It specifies CACDTVGGYTDKPIF.

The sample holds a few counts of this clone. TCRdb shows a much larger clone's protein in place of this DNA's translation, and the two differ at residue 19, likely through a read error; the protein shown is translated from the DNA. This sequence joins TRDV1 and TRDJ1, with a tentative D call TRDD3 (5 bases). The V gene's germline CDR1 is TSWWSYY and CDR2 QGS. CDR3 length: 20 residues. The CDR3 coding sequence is TGTGCTCTTGGGGAATTTCAACCAACTACGTTCTGGGTCTACACCGATAAACTCACCTTT. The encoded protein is CALGEFQPTTFWVYTDKLTF.

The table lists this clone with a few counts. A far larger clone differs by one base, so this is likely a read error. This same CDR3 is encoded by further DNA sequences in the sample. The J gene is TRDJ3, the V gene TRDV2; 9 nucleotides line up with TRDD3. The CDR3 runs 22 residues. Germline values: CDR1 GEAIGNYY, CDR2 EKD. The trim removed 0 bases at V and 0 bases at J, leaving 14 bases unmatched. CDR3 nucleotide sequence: TGTGCCTGTGACACCGTTCCAGGGGATACGCGGTCGAACTCCTGGGACACCCGACAGATGTTTTTC. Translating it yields CACDTVPGDTRSNSWDTRQMFF.

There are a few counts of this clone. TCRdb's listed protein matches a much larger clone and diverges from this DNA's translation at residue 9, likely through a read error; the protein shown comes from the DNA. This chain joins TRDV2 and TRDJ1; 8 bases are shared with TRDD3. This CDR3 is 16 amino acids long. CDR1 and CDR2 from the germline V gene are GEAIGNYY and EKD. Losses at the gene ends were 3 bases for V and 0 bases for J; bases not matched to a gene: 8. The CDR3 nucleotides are TGTGCCTGTGACGCCCTACTGGGGGGCCACACCGATAAACTCATCTTT. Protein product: CACDALLGGHTDKLIF.

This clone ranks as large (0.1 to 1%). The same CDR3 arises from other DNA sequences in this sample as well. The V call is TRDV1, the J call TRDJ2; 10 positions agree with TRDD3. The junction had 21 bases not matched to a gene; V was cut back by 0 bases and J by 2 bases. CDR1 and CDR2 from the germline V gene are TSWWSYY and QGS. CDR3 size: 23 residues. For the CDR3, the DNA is TGTGCTCTTGGGGAACTAGATACCTCCTACAGGGGACTGGGGGATCTCTTGACAGCACAACTCTTCTTT. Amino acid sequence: CALGELDTSYRGLGDLLTAQLFF.

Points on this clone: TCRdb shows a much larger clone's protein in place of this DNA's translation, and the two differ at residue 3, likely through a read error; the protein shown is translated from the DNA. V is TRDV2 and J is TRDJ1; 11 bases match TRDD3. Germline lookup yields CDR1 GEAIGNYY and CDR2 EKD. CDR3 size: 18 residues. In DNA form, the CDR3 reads TGCGCCCGTGACTTACTGGGGGATAATACCCGGTTCGTCGATAAACTCATCTTT. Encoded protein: CARDLLGDNTRFVDKLIF.

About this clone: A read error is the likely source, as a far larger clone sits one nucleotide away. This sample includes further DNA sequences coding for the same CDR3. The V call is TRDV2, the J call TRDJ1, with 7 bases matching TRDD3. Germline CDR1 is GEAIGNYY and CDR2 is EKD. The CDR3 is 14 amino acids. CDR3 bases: TGCGCCTGTGACAAATGGGGGAGCACCGATAAACTCATCTTT. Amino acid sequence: CACDKWGSTDKLIF.

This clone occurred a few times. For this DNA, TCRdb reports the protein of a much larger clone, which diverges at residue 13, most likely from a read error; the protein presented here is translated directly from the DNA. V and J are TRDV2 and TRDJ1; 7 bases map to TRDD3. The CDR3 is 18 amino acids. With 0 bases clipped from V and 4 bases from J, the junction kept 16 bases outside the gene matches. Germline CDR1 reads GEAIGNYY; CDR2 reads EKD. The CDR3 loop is CACDTVLGAHASIDKLIF. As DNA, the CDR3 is TGTGCCTGTGACACCGTGCTGGGGGCCCACGCCAGCATCGATAAACTCATCTTT.

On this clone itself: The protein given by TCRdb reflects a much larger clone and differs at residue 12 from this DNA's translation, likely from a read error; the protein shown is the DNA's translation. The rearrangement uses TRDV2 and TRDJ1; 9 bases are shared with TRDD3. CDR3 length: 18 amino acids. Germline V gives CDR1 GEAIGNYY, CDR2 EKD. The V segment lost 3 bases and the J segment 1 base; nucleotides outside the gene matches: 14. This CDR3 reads CACDPIGDTSSCTDKLIF. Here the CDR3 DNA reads TGTGCCTGTGACCCGATAGGGGATACGTCCTCATGCACCGATAAACTCATCTTT.

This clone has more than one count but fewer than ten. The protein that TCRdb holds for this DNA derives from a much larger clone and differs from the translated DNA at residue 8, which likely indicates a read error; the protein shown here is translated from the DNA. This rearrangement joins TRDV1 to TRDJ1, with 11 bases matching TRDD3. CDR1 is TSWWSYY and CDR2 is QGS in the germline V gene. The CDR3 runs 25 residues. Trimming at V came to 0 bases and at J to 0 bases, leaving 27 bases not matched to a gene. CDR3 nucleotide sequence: TGTGCTCTTGGGGAACTCCACCACTTATCCTTCCTACTGTACTGGGGGATAGGTGACACCGATAAACTCATCTTT. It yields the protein CALGELHHLSFLLYWGIGDTDKLIF.

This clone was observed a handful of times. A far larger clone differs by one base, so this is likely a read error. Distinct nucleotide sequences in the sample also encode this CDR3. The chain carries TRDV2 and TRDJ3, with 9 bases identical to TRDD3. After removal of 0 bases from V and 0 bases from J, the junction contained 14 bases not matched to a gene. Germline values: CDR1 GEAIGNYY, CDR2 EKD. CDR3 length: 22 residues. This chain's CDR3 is CACDTVKGGGYRHSWDTRQMFF. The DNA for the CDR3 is TGTGCCTGTGACACCGTAAAAGGAGGGGGATACCGTCACTCCTGGGACACCCGACAGATGTTTTTC.

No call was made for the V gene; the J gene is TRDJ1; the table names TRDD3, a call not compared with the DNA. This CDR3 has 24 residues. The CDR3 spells CALGELANSYWGTGLPHPTDKLIF. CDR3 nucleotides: TGTGCTCTTGGGGAACTAGCAAACTCGTACTGGGGGACGGGTCTGCCCCACCCGACCGATAAACTCATCTTT.

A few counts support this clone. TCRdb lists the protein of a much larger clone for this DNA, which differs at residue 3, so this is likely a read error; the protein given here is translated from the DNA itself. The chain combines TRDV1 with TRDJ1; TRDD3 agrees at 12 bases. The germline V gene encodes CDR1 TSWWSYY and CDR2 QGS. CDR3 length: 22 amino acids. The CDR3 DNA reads TGTGCTTTTGGGGAAGGGGGATATGACCCTGGGGGATACGAAGAGAACACCGATAAACTCATCTTT. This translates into CAFGEGGYDPGGYEENTDKLIF.

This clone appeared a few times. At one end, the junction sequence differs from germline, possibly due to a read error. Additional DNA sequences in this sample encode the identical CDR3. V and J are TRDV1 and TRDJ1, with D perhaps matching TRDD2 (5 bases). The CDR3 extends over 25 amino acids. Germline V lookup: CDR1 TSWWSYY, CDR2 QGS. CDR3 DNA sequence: TGTGCTCTTGGGGAACTACATCTATATCCTAAACTAGGGGTTATCAGGGTTCCGAACACCGATAAGCTCATCTTT. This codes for CALGELHLYPKLGVIRVPNTDKLIF.

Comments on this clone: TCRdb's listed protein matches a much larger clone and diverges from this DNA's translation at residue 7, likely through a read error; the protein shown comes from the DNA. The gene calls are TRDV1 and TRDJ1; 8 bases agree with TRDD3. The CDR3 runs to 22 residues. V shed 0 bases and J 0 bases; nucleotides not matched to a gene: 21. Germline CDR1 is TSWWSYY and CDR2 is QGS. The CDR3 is CALGELPYWGWLGPIYTDKLIF. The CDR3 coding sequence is TGTGCTCTTGGGGAACTGCCCTACTGGGGGTGGCTGGGGCCTATCTACACCGATAAACTCATCTTT.

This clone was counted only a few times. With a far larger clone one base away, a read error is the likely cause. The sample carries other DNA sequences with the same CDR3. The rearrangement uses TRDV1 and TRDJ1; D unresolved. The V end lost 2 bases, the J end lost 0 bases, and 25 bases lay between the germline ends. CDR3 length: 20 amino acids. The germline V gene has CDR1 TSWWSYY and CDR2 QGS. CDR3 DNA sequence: TGTGCTCTTGGGGAATTTCAACCAACTACGTTTTGGGTCTACACCGATAAACTCATCTTT. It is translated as CALGEFQPTTFWVYTDKLIF.

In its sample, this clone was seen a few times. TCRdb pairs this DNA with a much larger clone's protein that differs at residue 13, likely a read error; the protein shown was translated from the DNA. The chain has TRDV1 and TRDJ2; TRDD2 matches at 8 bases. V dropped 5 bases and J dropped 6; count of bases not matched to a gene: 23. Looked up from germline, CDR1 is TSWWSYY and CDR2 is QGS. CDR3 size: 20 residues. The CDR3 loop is CALGPEFFLRRVVGAAQLFF. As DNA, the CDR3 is TGTGCTCTTGGGCCAGAGTTCTTCCTACGAAGGGTTGTAGGGGCAGCACAACTCTTCTTT.

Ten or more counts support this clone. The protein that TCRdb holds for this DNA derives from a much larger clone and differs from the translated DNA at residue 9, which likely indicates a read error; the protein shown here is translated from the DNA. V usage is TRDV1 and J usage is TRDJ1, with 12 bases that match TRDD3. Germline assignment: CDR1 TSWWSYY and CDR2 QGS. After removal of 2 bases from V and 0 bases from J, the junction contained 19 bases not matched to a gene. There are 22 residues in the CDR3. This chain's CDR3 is CALGEGGYGPGGYEENTDKLIF. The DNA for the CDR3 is TGTGCTCTTGGGGAAGGGGGATATGGCCCTGGGGGATACGAAGAGAACACCGATAAACTCATCTTT.